This T cell receptor (beta chain) was profiled in a study of OX40 agonist ivuxolimab in advanced cancers. Study in general: Partial responses were seen in three patients, one with hepatocellular carcinoma and two with cutaneous melanoma. Whole-study results and caveats: Some of the lowest clonal expansion was seen in partial responders at 0.1-3.0 mg/kg. Clonal expansion by week 6 occurred in CD4+ and CD8+ blood T cells (at 0.1 to 3.0 mg/kg). The mean number of expanded clones was higher in CD8+ T cells than in CD4+.

The length of the CDR3 is 14 residues. Trimming removed 8 bases from V and 2 bases from J; junction bases left unmatched: 5. Germline lookup yields CDR1 SGHVS and CDR2 FNYEAQ. On this clone itself: Its target is not known.

Clones were read by immunoSEQ multiplex PCR, and TCRdb kept only the in-frame ones, dropping some. The repertoire holds tens of thousands of clones, 75% to 90% seen once, with roughly 10% in the top ten. The sample consisted of CD4+ or CD8+ T cells sorted from blood, taken in a trial of the OX40 agonist ivuxolimab. This chain links TRBV7-6 with TRBJ2-1; 8 bases are shared with TRBD2. This clonotype was sampled from an adult with an advanced solid tumor such as melanoma, head and neck, liver or kidney cancer. In DNA form, the CDR3 reads TGTGCCAGCTCTCTAGCGGGCGCCTACAATGAGCAGTTCTTC. It is translated as CASSLAGAYNEQFF.